The entry below describes one TCR beta chain. This record belongs to a study of blood T cell repertoires in COVID-19. For the study at large: COVID-19 samples, acute and convalescent, were from the United States, Italy and Spain.

The CDR3 is made up of 13 amino acids. Trimming cost V 6 bases and J 5 bases, with 13 bases left between them. Source study methods: Amplified reference gene primers provided the basis for estimating nucleated cell counts. TCRdb keeps only in-frame clones here, not all; method: immunoSEQ multiplex PCR. V, J and clone size derive from that table, while D and trimming were established from the DNA sequence. This sample has some 150,000 clones; less than 90% occur once, and the top ten carry roughly 5.7%. Each participant's cohort was designated according to participant-reported clinical history. Contact with a PCR-confirmed or clinician-diagnosed COVID-19 case occurred within 2 weeks of entry.

The chain employs TRBV12-3 or TRBV12-4 and TRBJ2-5; D perhaps matches TRBD1 (6 bases). The sequenced sample consisted of PBMCs or T cells enriched from blood (not recorded which). The sequence was collected from a woman in her 50s who had been exposed to COVID-19. CDR3 protein: CASRTGTRETQYF. The CDR3 DNA follows: TGTGCCAGCAGAACAGGGACGCGGGAGACCCAGTACTTC.